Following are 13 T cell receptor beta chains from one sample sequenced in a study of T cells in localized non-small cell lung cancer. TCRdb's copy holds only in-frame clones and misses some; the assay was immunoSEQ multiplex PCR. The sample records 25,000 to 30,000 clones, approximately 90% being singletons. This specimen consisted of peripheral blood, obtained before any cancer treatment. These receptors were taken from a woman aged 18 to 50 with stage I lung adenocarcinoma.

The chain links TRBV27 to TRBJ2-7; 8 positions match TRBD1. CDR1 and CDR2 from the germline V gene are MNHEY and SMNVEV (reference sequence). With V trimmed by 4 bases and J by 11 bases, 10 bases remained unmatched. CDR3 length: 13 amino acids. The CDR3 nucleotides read TGTGCCAGCAGTTACCGCCTTCCGGGACAGGAGTACTTC. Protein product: CASSYRLPGQEYF.

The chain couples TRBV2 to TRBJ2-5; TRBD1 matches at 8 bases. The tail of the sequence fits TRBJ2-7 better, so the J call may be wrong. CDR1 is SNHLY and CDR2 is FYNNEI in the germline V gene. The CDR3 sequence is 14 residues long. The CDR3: CASRSGGLMYEQYF. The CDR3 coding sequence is TGTGCCAGCAGGTCAGGGGGCCTCATGTACGAGCAGTACTTC.

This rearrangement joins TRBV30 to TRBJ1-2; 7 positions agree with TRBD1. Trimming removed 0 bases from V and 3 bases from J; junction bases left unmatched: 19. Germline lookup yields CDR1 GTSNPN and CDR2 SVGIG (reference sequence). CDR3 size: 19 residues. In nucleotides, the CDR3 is TGTGCCTGGAGTGTAATCCCGCCAGGCAGGGGGATGTCGGACTATGGCTACACCTTC. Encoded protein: CAWSVIPPGRGMSDYGYTF.

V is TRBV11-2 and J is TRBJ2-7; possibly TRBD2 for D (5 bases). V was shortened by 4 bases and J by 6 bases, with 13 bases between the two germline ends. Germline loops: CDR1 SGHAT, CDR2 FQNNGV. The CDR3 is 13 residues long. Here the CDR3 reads CASSSLARGEQYF. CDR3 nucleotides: TGTGCCAGCAGCTCCCTAGCCCGGGGCGAGCAGTACTTC. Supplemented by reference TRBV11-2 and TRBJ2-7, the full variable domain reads EAGVAQSPRYKIIEKRQSVAFWCNPISGHATLYWYQQILGQGPKLLIQFQNNGVVDDSQLPKDRFSAERLKGVDSTLKIQPAKLEDSAVYLCASSSLARGEQYFGPGTRLTVT.

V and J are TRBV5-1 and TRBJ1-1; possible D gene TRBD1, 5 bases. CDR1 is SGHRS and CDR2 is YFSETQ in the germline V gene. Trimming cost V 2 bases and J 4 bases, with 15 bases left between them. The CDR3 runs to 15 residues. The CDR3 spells CASSFRRVSSTEAFF. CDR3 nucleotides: TGCGCCAGCAGCTTTCGCAGGGTTTCGAGCACTGAAGCTTTCTTT.

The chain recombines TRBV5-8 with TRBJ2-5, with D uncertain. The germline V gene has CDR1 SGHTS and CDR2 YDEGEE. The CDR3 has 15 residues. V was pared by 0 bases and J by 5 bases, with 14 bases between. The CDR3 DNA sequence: TGTGCCAGCAGCTTGGCCTATTTCGAAGGGGAGACCCAGTACTTC. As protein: CASSLAYFEGETQYF.

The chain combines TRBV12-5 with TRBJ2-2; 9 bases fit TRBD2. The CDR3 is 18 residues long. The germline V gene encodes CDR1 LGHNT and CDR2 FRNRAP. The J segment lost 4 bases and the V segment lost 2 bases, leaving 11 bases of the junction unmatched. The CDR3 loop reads CASGLSTTSGPVTGELFF. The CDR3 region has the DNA TGTGCTAGTGGTTTGTCAACGACTAGCGGACCAGTCACCGGGGAGCTGTTTTTT.

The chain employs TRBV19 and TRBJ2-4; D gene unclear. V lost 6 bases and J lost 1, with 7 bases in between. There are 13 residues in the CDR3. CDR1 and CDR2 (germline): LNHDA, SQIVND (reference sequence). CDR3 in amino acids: CASSNYAKNIQYF. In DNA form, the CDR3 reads TGTGCCAGTAGCAACTACGCCAAAAACATTCAGTACTTC.

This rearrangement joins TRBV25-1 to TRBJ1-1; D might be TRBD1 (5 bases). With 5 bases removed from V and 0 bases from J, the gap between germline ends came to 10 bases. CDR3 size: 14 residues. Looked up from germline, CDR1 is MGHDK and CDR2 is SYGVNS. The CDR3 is CASSPGRLNTEAFF. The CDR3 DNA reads TGTGCCAGCAGTCCGGGACGCCTGAACACTGAAGCTTTCTTT.

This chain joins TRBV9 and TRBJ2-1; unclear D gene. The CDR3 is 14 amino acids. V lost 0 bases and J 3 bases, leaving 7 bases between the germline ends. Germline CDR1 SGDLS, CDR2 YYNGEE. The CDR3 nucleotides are TGTGCCAGCAGCGTAGAGGCTGACTACAATGAGCAGTTCTTC. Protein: CASSVEADYNEQFF. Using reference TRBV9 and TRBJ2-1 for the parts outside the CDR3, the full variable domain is DSGVTQTPKHLITATGQRVTLRCSPRSGDLSVYWYQQSLDQGLQFLIQYYNGEERAKGNILERFSAQQFPDLHSELNLSSLELGDSALYFCASSVEADYNEQFFGPGTRLTVL.

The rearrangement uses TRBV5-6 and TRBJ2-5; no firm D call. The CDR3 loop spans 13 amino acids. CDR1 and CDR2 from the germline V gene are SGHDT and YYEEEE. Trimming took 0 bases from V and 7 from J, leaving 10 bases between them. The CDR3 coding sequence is TGTGCCAGCAGCTTGGCTCTTCACCGGACCCAGTACTTC. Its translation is CASSLALHRTQYF.

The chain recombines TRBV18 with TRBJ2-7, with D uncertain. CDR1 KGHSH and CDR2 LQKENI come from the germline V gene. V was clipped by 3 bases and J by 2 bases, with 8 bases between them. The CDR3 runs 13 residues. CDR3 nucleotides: TGTGCCAGCTCACCCGGCAGCGCCTACGAGCAGTACTTC. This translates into CASSPGSAYEQYF.

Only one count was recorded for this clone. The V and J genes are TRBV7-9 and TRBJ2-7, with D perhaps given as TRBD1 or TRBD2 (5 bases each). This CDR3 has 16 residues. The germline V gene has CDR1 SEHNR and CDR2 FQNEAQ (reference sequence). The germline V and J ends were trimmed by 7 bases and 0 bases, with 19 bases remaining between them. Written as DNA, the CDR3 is TGTGCCAGCACCCCCGGGGCAGGTGGGAGCTCCTACGAGCAGTACTTC. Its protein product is CASTPGAGGSSYEQYF.